Listed below are T cell receptor beta chains from one sample, sequenced in a study of breast tumors, draining lymph nodes, adjacent tissues. TCRdb processed the multiplex PCR reads anew with MiXCR; each CDR3 protein has one entry. The table has roughly 19,000 distinct CDR3 sequences, 50% seen once; the top ten hold under 8.5%. The sequenced material came from breast tumor tissue. The receptors were sampled from a female donor with breast cancer. Some clones in this sample may be carry-over from other donors' samples. The CDR3 runs from the conserved cysteine through the conserved F or W. The order of the fields is D gene, J gene, V gene, clone size, CDR3 DNA, CDR3 protein. D genes are given only for firm matches. Size is omitted from some rows. Given values are once, few, many or a class for expanded clones.

NA,TRBJ2-7,TRBV6-1,once,TGTGCCACGAGTGGTGGCTCCTACGGGCAGTACTTC,CATSGGSYGQYF
TRBD2,TRBJ2-1,TRBV20-1,NA,TGCAGTGCTAGAGACCTCCGGACTAGCGCGGATCACAGTGAGCAGTTCTTC,CSARDLRTSADHSEQFF
TRBD1,TRBJ1-6,TRBV6-6,NA,TGTGCCATCAGTACCGGGACAGGGAATTCACCCCTCCACTTT,CAISTGTGNSPLHF
NA,TRBJ1-3,TRBV29-1,NA,TGCAGCGGGGGGGACTCTGGAAACACCATATATTTT,CSGGDSGNTIYF
TRBD2,TRBJ2-3,TRBV20-1,NA,TGCAGTGCTAGCCGAGGACTAGCGGGAGCGATCCACGAGCAGTATTTT,CSASRGLAGAIHEQYF
NA,TRBJ2-7,TRBV29-1,NA,TGCAGCGTTAGGCAGCTGAGCTCCTACGAGCAGTACTTC,CSVRQLSSYEQYF
NA,TRBJ2-7,TRBV30,many,TGTGCCTGGCGTATCCCGGGAACACCATACGAGCAGTACTTC,CAWRIPGTPYEQYF
TRBD2,TRBJ2-7,TRBV10-3,NA,TGTGCTATCAGGTGGACTAGCGGGAGCAGGTACGAGCAGTACTTC,CAIRWTSGSRYEQYF
NA,TRBJ2-2,TRBV28,many,TGTGCCAGCATCGTGGGAGTCGGCACCGGGGAGCTGTTTTTT,CASIVGVGTGELFF
TRBD1,TRBJ1-2,TRBV7-9,NA,TGTGCCAGCAGCTTAGTGGGGACTTACCCGGACCGACAGGGAAGGCATGGCTACACCTTC,CASSLVGTYPDRQGRHGYTF
NA,TRBJ2-7,TRBV4-2,NA,TGTGCCAGCAGCTTATTCACCAGCTCCTACGAGCAGTACTTC,CASSLFTSSYEQYF
NA,TRBJ2-4,TRBV20-1,many,TGCAGTGGCGGGAAGGGGGGAAACATTCAGTACTTC,CSGGKGGNIQYF
TRBD2,TRBJ2-1,TRBV7-2,NA,TGTGCCAGCAGCTTAATGGTAGCGGGAGCTGGTGAGCAGTTCTTC,CASSLMVAGAGEQFF